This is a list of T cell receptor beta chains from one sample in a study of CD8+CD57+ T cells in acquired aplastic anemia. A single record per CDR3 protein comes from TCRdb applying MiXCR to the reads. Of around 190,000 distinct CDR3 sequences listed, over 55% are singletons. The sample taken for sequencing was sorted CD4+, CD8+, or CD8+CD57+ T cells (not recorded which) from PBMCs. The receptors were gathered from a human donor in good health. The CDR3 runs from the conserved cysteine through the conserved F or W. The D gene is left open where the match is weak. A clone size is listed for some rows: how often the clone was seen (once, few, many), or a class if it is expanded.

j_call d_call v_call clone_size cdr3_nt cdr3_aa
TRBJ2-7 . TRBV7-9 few TGTGCCAGCAGCTTGGGAAGAGGGGCATTCGAGCAGTACTTC CASSLGRGAFEQYF
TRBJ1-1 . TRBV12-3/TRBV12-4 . TGTGCCAGCAGCTCACAGTGGGGGACTGAAGCTTTCTTT CASSSQWGTEAFF
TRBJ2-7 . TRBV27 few TGTGCCAGCAGTTACTCACAGCACTACGAGCAGTACTTC CASSYSQHYEQYF
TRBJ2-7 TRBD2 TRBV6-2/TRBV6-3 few TGTGCCAGCAGCACTTTCCTGACGGTAGCGGGGGGGTTCGAGCAGTACTTC CASSTFLTVAGGFEQYF
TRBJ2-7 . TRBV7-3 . TGTGCCAGCAGCTTACAAACCTACGTGCAGTACTTC CASSLQTYVQYF
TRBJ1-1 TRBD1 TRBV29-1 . TGCAGCGTCCTAGCTAAGGGACAGGTAATGAACACTGAAGCTTTCTTT CSVLAKGQVMNTEAFF
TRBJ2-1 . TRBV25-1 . TGTGCCGGCAGTTTACCGCCTGCGATATCGGGAAACTCCTACAATGAGCAGTTCTTC CAGSLPPAISGNSYNEQFF
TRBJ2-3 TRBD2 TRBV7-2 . TGTGCCAGCAGCTTAGGCGTCACTAGCGATAGCACAGATACGCAGTATTTT CASSLGVTSDSTDTQYF
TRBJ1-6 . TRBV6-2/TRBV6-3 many TGTGCCAGCAGTTCCCCAGCCCCGGTGGGGCCCCTCCACTTT CASSSPAPVGPLHF
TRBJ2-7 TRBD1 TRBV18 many TGTGCCAGCTCACCTCGACAGGGGGGGACATACGAGCAGTACTTC CASSPRQGGTYEQYF
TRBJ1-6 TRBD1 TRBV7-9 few TGTGCCAGCAGCTCCTGGGGGGACAGGGGCCATAATTCACCCCTCCACTTT CASSSWGDRGHNSPLHF
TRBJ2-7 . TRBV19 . TGTGCCAGTAGTCGGGGGTCGTACGAGCAGTACTTC CASSRGSYEQYF
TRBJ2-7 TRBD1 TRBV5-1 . TGCGCCAGCAGCTTCTCAGGTACAGGGGTCGAGCAGTACTTC CASSFSGTGVEQYF
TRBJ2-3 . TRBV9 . TGTGCCAGCAGCGTAGCTACAGATACGCAGTATTTT CASSVATDTQYF
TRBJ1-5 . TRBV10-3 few TGTGCCATCAGTGATTTGGATCAGGGTGATGGTCAGCCCCAGCATTTT CAISDLDQGDGQPQHF
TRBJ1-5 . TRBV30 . TGTGCCTGGAGTGTAGGGGACCTCAGGCTAAATCAGCCCCAGCATTTT CAWSVGDLRLNQPQHF
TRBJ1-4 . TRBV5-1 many TGCGCCAGCAGCTTGGCGTCCTGGGGGGAAGAACTGTTTTTT CASSLASWGEELFF
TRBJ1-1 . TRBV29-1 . TGCAGCGTTGATGTCGGAATCACTGAAGCTTTCTTT CSVDVGITEAFF
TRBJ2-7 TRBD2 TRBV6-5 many TGTGCCAGCAGTTACTGGCCAGCGGGAGGGTACGAGCAGTACTTC CASSYWPAGGYEQYF
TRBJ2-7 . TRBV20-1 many TGCAGTGCTAGAGATCGGACGTCCCCTATCGTGGAGCAGTACTTC CSARDRTSPIVEQYF
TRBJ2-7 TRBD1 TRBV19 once TGTGCCAGTAGTGTCCCCCCGGGGACAGGGTCCCACGAGCAGTACTTC CASSVPPGTGSHEQYF
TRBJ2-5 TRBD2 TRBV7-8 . TGTGCCAGCAGCAAACTAGCGGGGGGTCAAGAGACCCAGTACTTC CASSKLAGGQETQYF
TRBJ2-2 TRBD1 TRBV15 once TGTGCCACCAGCAGGCGGACAGGCGGGGAGCTGTTTTTT CATSRRTGGELFF
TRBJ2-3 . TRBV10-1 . TGCGCCAGCAGTCCAGGGGTCGGTACGCAGTATTTT CASSPGVGTQYF
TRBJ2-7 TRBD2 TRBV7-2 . TGTGCCAGCAGCTTAGATAGCTCGGGAGGCGAGCAGTACTTC CASSLDSSGGEQYF
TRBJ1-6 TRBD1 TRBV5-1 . TGCGCCAGCAGCACACAGGGGGCGTACAATTCACCCCTCCACTTT CASSTQGAYNSPLHF
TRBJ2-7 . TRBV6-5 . TGTGCCAGCTGGACAGGAGGGCTCGAGCAGTACTTC CASWTGGLEQYF
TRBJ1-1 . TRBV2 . TGTGCCAGTACGGGGGGGGAATGGACTGAAGCTTTCTTT CASTGGEWTEAFF
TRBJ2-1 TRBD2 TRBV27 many TGTGCCAGCTACCGGGGGGGTGAGCAGTTCTTC CASYRGGEQFF
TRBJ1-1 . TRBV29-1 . TGCAGCGTTGATCTCCGGAACACTGAAGCTTTCTTT CSVDLRNTEAFF
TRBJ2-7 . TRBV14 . TGTGCCAGCAGCCAAGCGGGGCACGTCCTAGGCTACGAGCAGTACTTC CASSQAGHVLGYEQYF
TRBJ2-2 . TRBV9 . TGTGCCAGCAGCGTACGAGGGTCCGGGGAGCTGTTTTTT CASSVRGSGELFF
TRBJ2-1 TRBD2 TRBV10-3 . TGTGCCACAGTAGCGGGAGGGTACAATGAGCAGTTCTTC CATVAGGYNEQFF
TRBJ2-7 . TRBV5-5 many TGTGCCAGCAGCTTTCTTCAAGGGAGCTACGAGCAGTACTTC CASSFLQGSYEQYF
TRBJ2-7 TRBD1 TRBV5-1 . TGCGCCAGCAGCTTGGCTCGACAGGGGGCCTACGAGCAGTACTTC CASSLARQGAYEQYF
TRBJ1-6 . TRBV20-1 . TGCAGTGCTAGATCGAGCGGGGGGCCCTACAATTCACCCCTCCACTTT CSARSSGGPYNSPLHF
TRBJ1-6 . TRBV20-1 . TGCAGTGCTAGTAGGGATTCATCAACCCTCCACTTT CSASRDSSTLHF
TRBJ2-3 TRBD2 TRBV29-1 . TGCAGCGTTGTAGTAGCGGGGGGCCGTCTGGATACGCAGTATTTT CSVVVAGGRLDTQYF
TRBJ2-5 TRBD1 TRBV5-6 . TGTGCCAGCAGCTTCGGGACAGCGAAAGAGACCCAGTACTTC CASSFGTAKETQYF
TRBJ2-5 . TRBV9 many TGTGCCAGCAGCGTAGGGAACGGACAAGAGACCCAGTACTTC CASSVGNGQETQYF
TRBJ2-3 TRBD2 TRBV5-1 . TGCGCCAGCAGCTTAGCGGGAGTAGGCACAGATACGCAGTATTTT CASSLAGVGTDTQYF
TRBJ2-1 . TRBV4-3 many TGCGCCAGCAGCCAGAATGGCGGTGAGCAGTTCTTC CASSQNGGEQFF
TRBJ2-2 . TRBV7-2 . TGTGCCAGCAGAGGGGCGAACACCGGGGAGCTGTTTTTT CASRGANTGELFF
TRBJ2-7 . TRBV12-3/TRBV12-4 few TGTGCCAGCAGTTTAGCCAGGGCAGCCTACGAGCAGTACTTC CASSLARAAYEQYF
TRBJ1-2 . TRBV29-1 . TGCAGCGTTGAAGATGCTGGGGCTACGTATGGCTACACCTTC CSVEDAGATYGYTF
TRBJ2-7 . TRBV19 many TGTGCCAGTAGTTCCAGAGAGGGACTTATCTACGAGCAGTACTTC CASSSREGLIYEQYF
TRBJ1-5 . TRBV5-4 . TGTGCCAGCAGCTCTTGGGGGCCAAGCAATGAGCCCCAGCATTTT CASSSWGPSNEPQHF